This TCR beta chain was retrieved from a study of blood T cell repertoires in COVID-19. Study-level information: Collection of acute and convalescent COVID-19 samples took place in the United States, Italy and Spain. In each case, the material was cDNA or gDNA derived from T cells, B-cell-depleted T cells, or PBMCs.

Germline CDR1 reads LGHNA; CDR2 reads YSLEER. The CDR3 is 16 residues long. The V gene lost 3 bases and the J gene lost 4 bases, with 17 bases spanning the gap. Under the authors' procedure: Estimates of nucleated cell counts were drawn from the amplification of reference gene primers. Assay used: immunoSEQ multiplex PCR; TCRdb lists only in-frame clones, some missing. That table is the source of V, J and clone size, and D and trimming were worked out from the DNA. The sample comprises about 120,000 clones, just over 90% of which are singletons, and less than 2% rests with the top ten. Material: peripheral blood. This chain connects TRBV4-3 to TRBJ2-3, with D possibly being TRBD1 (5 bases). The origin of this receptor is a human donor with active COVID-19. The donor label of this sample is uncertain. The CDR3 coding sequence is TGCGCCAGCAGCCAGCAAACTCAGGGTCGGGCAGATACGCAGTATTTT. Translating it yields CASSQQTQGRADTQYF.